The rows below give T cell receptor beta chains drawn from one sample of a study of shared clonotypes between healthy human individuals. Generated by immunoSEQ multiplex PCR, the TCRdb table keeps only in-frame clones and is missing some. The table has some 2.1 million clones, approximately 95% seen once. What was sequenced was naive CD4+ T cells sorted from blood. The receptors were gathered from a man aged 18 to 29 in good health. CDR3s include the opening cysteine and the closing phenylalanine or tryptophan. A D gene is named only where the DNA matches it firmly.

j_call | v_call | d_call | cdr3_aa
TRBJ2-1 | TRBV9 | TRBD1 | CASSTGQALREQFF
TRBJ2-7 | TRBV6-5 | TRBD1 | CASSTDRGKGQYF
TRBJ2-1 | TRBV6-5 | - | CASRGGERNEQFF
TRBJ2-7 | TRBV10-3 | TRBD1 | CAIKPGQGYYEQYF
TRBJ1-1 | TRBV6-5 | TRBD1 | CASVGDRNTEAFF
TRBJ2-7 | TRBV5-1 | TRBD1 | CASSRGQGWNEQYF
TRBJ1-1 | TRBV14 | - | CASSHVNTEAFF
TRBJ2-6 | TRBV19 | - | CASSIGGSGANVLTF
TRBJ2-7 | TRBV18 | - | CASSRDGGSYEQYF
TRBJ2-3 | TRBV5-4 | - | CASSRATDTQYF
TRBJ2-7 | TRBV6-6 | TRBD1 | CASSPRTGSYEQYF
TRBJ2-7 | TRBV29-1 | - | CSPDGRASSYEQYF
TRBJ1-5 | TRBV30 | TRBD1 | CAWSVRSTGLSSNQPQHF
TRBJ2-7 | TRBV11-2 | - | CASSSATGLSEQYF
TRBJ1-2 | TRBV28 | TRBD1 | CASRPQGAPNYGYTF
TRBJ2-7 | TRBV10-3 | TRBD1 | CAISNRDRGTYEQYF
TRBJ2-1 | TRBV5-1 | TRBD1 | CASSQIGQGMYEQFF
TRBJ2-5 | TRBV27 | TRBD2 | CASKRKDGGKETQYF
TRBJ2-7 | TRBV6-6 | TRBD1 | CASSYSSGTGNGEQYF
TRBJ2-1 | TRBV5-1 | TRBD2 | CASSISGGAINEQFF
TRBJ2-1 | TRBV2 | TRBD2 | CASSTREAVYNEQFF
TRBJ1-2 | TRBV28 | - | CASSERQYGYTF
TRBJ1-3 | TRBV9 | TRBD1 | CASSPGTGANSGNTIYF
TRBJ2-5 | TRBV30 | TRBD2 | CAWSAGLAGKETQYF
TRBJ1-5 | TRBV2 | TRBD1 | CASSTTGQGNQPQHF
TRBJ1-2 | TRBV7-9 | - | CASTLGGAPGYTF
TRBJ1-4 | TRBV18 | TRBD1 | CASSPRDRTVNEKLFF
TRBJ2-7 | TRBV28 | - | CASSNRPVEQYF
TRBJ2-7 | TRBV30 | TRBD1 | CAWDRAHEQYF
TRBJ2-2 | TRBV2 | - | CASSLETGELFF
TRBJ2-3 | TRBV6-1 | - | CASNPEGPIDTQYF
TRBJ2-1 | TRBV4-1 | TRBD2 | CASSLPPDRGRTSGRYNEQFF
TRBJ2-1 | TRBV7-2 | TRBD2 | CASSLVGSGSYEQFF
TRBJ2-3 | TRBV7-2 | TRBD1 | CASSRQGSTDTQYF
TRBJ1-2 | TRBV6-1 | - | CASSELGNGYTF
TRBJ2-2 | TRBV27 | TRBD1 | CASSFEGQGAGELFF
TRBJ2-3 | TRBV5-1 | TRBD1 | CASSRSGDRGTDTQYF
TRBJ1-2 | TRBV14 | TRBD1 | CASIGLTGGYGYTF
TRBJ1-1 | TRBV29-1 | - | CSVDPMAHTEAFF
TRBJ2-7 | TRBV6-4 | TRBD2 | CARKFRDYPTYEQYF
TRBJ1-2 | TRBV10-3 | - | CAISGISDSFYGYTF
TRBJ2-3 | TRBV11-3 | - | CASSPRGITDTQYF
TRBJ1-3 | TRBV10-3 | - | CAIRGGGISGNTIYF
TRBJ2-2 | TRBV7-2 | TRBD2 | CASATASGSNTGELFF
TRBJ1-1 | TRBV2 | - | CASSGGRGDTEAFF
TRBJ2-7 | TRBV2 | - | CASTDNPYEQYF
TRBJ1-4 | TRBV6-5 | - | CASSYQKFATNEKLFF
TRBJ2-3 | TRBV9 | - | CASSFRWGSTDTQYF
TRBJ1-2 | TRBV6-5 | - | CASSPLGRENYGYTF
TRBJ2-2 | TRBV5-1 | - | CASVQNTGELFF
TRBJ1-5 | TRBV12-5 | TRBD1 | CASGSPTGVGNQPQHF
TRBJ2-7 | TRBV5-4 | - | CASSLDISYEQYF
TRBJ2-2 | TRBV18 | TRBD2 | CASSSYTGTSAGELFF